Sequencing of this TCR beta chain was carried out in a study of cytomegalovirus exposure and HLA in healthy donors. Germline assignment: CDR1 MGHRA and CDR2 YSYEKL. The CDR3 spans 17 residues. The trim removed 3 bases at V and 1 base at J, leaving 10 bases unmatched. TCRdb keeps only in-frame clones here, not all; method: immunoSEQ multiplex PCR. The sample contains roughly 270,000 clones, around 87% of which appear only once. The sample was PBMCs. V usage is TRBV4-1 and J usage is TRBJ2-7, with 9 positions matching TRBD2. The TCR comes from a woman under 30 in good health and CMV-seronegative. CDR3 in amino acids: CASSQGPTAGGSYEQYF. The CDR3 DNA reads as TGCGCCAGCAGCCAGGGTCCCACGGCGGGAGGGTCCTACGAGCAGTACTTC.